Below are 20 T cell receptor beta chains sequenced from a single sample in a study of blood T cell repertoires in COVID-19. Data came from immunoSEQ multiplex PCR; TCRdb stores just in-frame clones and leaves some out. The sample carries 150,000 to 200,000 clones, roughly nine tenths recorded once. The specimen was PBMCs or T cells enriched from blood (not recorded which). Receptor source: a woman aged 18 to 35 who had recovered from COVID-19.

The V gene is TRBV10-3, the J gene TRBJ2-2; TRBD2 matches 7 bases. Germline V lookup: CDR1 ENHRY, CDR2 SYGVKD. V shed 6 bases and J 4 bases; nucleotides not matched to a gene: 11. CDR3 length equals 16 residues. Written as DNA, the CDR3 is TGTGCCATCAGCGCTGGGGGGGTTTCGTTCACCGGGGAGCTGTTTTTT. Translated: CAISAGGVSFTGELFF.

The chain has TRBV28 and TRBJ2-7; 11 nucleotides line up with TRBD2. Trimming at V came to 10 bases and at J to 0 bases, leaving 2 bases not matched to a gene. Germline V gene sequence: CDR1 MDHEN, CDR2 SYDVKM. The CDR3 spans 13 residues. The CDR3 loop reads CATLAGVSYEQYF. As DNA, the CDR3 is TGTGCCACACTAGCGGGAGTCTCCTACGAGCAGTACTTC.

The chain is built from TRBV7-9 and TRBJ2-1, with D possibly TRBD2 on 6 matching bases. V dropped 5 bases and J dropped 5 bases, with 22 bases sitting between them. Germline loops: CDR1 SEHNR, CDR2 FQNEAQ (reference sequence). The CDR3 consists of 17 residues. The CDR3 reads CASSTPTAGWKNNEQFF. CDR3 bases: TGTGCCAGCAGCACACCAACGGCGGGGTGGAAGAACAATGAGCAGTTCTTC. The whole variable domain, filled in from reference TRBV7-9 and TRBJ2-1, reads DTGVSQNPRHKITKRGQNVTFRCDPISEHNRLYWYRQTLGQGPEFLTYFQNEAQLEKSRLLSDRFSAERPKGSFSTLEIQRTEQGDSAMYLCASSTPTAGWKNNEQFFGPGTRLTVL.

The CDR3 nucleotides are TGTGCCAGCAGTACCGCATGGGCTCAGCCCCAGCATTTT. Its translation: CASSTAWAQPQHF. The chain recombines TRBV28 with TRBJ1-5, with D unresolved. V lost 5 bases and J lost 6, with 11 bases in between. The CDR3 totals 13 residues. Germline assignment: CDR1 MDHEN and CDR2 SYDVKM. Variable domain in full (rest from reference TRBV28 and TRBJ1-5): DVKVTQSSRYLVKRTGEKVFLECVQDMDHENMFWYRQDPGLGLRLIYFSYDVKMKEKGDIPEGYSVSREKKERFSLILESASTNQTSMYLCASSTAWAQPQHFGDGTRLSIL.

The chain joins TRBV19 to TRBJ2-5, with 8 bases lining up with TRBD2. V lost 3 bases and J lost 5; bases outside the gene matches: 8. Germline CDR1 reads LNHDA; CDR2 reads SQIVND (reference sequence). This CDR3 has 15 amino acids. CDR3 sequence reads: CASSMASGPWETQYF. CDR3 nucleotide sequence: TGTGCCAGTAGTATGGCTAGCGGGCCCTGGGAGACCCAGTACTTC.

The chain links TRBV7-2 to TRBJ1-2; 8 positions match TRBD1. Germline CDR1 is SGHTA and CDR2 is FQGNSA. The J segment lost 7 bases and the V segment lost 5 bases, leaving 6 bases of the junction unmatched. CDR3 length: 13 residues. The CDR3 DNA sequence: TGTGCCAGCAGCCCGGGACAGGCAACTGGCTACACCTTC. As protein: CASSPGQATGYTF.

This sequence joins TRBV24-1 and TRBJ1-6; 7 bases match TRBD1. The CDR3 contains 16 residues. Germline values: CDR1 KGHDR, CDR2 SFDVKD. V was clipped by 2 bases and J by 9 bases; unmatched bases: 9. The chain's CDR3 is CATSDSTTGSGSPLHF. In nucleotides, the CDR3 is TGTGCCACCAGTGATTCAACGACAGGGTCGGGTTCACCCCTCCACTTT.

The rearrangement links TRBV6-4 to TRBJ2-2; 13 bases match TRBD2. Germline V CDR1 and CDR2: MRHNA, SNTAGT. The junction had 2 bases not matched to a gene; V was cut back by 0 bases and J by 4 bases. The CDR3 has 17 amino acids. The DNA for the CDR3 is TGTGCCAGCAGTGACTCGACTAGCGGGGGGACCACCGGGGAGCTGTTTTTT. Translated: CASSDSTSGGTTGELFF.

This clone is medium-sized in the sample. The chain has TRBV6-5 and TRBJ1-6, with D possibly TRBD1 on 6 matching bases. The CDR3 is 15 residues long. Trimming removed 0 bases at V and 10 bases at J, with 13 bases between. Germline CDR1 reads MNHEY; CDR2 reads SVGAGI. The CDR3 DNA is TGTGCCAGCAGTTACTCACCAGGGGTGGACTCACCCCTCCACTTT. Encoded protein: CASSYSPGVDSPLHF.

As regards this clone: Lacking the conserved final phenylalanine or tryptophan, this CDR3 likely reflects a read error. Because the CDR3's place on the DNA is in doubt, the DNA is left out and the CDR3 is given as listed by TCRdb. The chain carries TRBV27 and TRBJ1-1; the table calls TRBD1, which could not be checked here. With termini counted, the CDR3 has 10 amino acids. Looked up from germline, CDR1 is MNHEY and CDR2 is SMNVEV (reference sequence). CDR3 loop: CASSLTDRDK.

The chain uses TRBV28 and TRBJ1-5; 8 nucleotides align to TRBD1. Trimming at V came to 6 bases and at J to 2 bases, leaving 6 bases not matched to a gene. CDR3 length: 15 amino acids. Germline loops: CDR1 MDHEN, CDR2 SYDVKM. CDR3 amino acids: CASRKQGEGNQPQHF. CDR3 bases: TGTGCCAGCAGGAAACAGGGGGAGGGCAATCAGCCCCAGCATTTT.

The chain links TRBV6-5 to TRBJ1-6; no definite D call. This CDR3 has 13 amino acids. CDR1 is MNHEY and CDR2 is SVGAGI in the germline V gene. The V end lost 4 bases, the J end lost 7 bases, and 8 bases lay between the germline ends. CDR3 loop: CASSSGRNSPLHF. DNA for the CDR3: TGTGCCAGCAGTTCCGGTCGCAATTCACCCCTCCACTTT.

The chain joins TRBV19 to TRBJ2-3, with D maybe TRBD1 (5 bases). The CDR3 is made up of 16 amino acids. The V end was cut by 1 base, the J end by 6 bases, with 17 bases between. CDR1 and CDR2 (germline): LNHDA, SQIVND (reference sequence). For the CDR3, the DNA is TGTGCCAGTAGTATAGGGGCAGGGATGATATGGGATACGCAGTATTTT. Residues: CASSIGAGMIWDTQYF.

J is TRBJ1-6 and V is TRBV18; a weak D match, TRBD1 (5 bases). Germline V gives CDR1 KGHSH, CDR2 LQKENI. The CDR3 sequence is 16 residues long. Trimming removed 2 bases at V and 6 bases at J, with 14 bases between. The CDR3 loop reads CASSPGGGRSNSPLHF. The CDR3 coding sequence is TGTGCCAGCTCACCAGGCGGGGGTAGAAGTAATTCACCCCTCCACTTT. Full variable domain (remainder filled in from reference TRBV18 and TRBJ1-6): NAGVMQNPRHLVRRRGQEARLRCSPMKGHSHVYWYRQLPEEGLKFMVYLQKENIIDESGMPKERFSAEFPKEGPSILRIQQVVRGDSAAYFCASSPGGGRSNSPLHFGNGTRLTVT.

CDR3 sequence reads: CAWSPPLPGTGVAEAFF. The CDR3 region has the DNA TGTGCCTGGAGTCCACCACTCCCAGGGACGGGGGTCGCTGAAGCTTTCTTT. The J gene is TRBJ1-1, the V gene TRBV30, with a weak D call TRBD1 (5 bases). This CDR3 is 17 amino acids long. The V end was cut by 2 bases, the J end by 6 bases, with 25 bases between. In germline, CDR1 is GTSNPN, CDR2 SVGIG (reference sequence).

The table lists this clone with a few counts. J is TRBJ2-2 and V is TRBV19; TRBD1 agrees at 8 bases. The germline CDR1 and CDR2 sequences are LNHDA and SQIVND (reference sequence). V dropped 7 bases and J dropped 6; count of bases not matched to a gene: 10. The length of the CDR3 is 15 residues. The CDR3 loop is CASNEEPGGPGELFF. For the CDR3, the DNA is TGTGCCAGTAATGAGGAGCCAGGGGGCCCCGGGGAGCTGTTTTTT.

The genes are TRBV6-1 and TRBJ1-6; 7 bases align to TRBD1. Germline assignment: CDR1 MNHNS and CDR2 SASEGT. V trimming: 3 bases; J trimming: 12 bases; junction bases outside the gene matches: 17. The CDR3 totals 17 residues. The chain's CDR3 is CASSDHYRGTIMGPLHF. CDR3 DNA sequence: TGTGCCAGCAGTGACCACTACAGGGGAACAATAATGGGACCCCTCCACTTT.

The V and J genes are TRBV3-1 (or the pseudogene TRBV3-2) and TRBJ1-4; D gene uncertain. CDR3 length equals 14 residues. V was trimmed by 4 bases and J by 5 bases, leaving 11 bases between them. Germline loops: CDR1 LGHDT, CDR2 YNNKEL (reference sequence). The CDR3 coding sequence is TGTGCCAGCAGCCCCCGGGGATTCAATGAAAAACTGTTTTTT. It encodes CASSPRGFNEKLFF.

This clone occurred once. This chain uses TRBV28 with TRBJ2-3; D may be TRBD1 (5 bases). Germline assignment: CDR1 MDHEN and CDR2 SYDVKM. Trimming took off 7 bases at V and 3 bases at J, with 29 bases between the two ends. This CDR3 comprises 19 residues. CDR3 nucleotide sequence: TGTGCCAGCATTTCCCCGACAAGGGGCATCAACTACTTTACAGATACGCAGTATTTT. Translation gives CASISPTRGINYFTDTQYF.

This chain links TRBV5-1 with TRBJ1-6, with 9 bases identical to TRBD1. This CDR3 spans 15 amino acids. The ends lost 2 bases at V and 8 bases at J; junction bases unmatched: 5. Germline V lookup: CDR1 SGHRS, CDR2 YFSETQ. The CDR3 here is CASSLPGQGDSPLHF. The CDR3 nucleotides read TGCGCCAGCAGCTTACCGGGACAGGGTGATTCACCCCTCCACTTT.